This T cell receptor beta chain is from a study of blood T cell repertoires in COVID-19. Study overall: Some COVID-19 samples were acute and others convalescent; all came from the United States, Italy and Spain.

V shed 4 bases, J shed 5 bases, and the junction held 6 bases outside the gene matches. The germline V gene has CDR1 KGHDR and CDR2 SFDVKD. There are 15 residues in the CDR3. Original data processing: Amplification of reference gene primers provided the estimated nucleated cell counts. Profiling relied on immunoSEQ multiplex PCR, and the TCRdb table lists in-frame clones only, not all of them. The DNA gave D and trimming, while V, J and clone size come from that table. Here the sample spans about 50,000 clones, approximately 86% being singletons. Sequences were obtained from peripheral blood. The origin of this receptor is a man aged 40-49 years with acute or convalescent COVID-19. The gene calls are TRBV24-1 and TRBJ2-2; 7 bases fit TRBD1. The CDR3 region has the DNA TGTGCCACCAGTGACCAGAACAGGGGAACCGGGGAGCTGTTTTTT. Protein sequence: CATSDQNRGTGELFF.